The rows below give T cell receptor beta chains drawn from one sample of a study of identical twins. TCRdb used MiXCR to reprocess the 5' RACE reads, holding one entry per CDR3 protein. The repertoire holds 200,000 to 300,000 distinct CDR3 sequences, with 7.5% as singletons. These same data were also listed under a study on yellow fever vaccine responses in identical twins.

The source material was CD8+ T cells sorted from blood. The origin of the receptors is a young woman in good health. CDR3s include the opening cysteine and the closing phenylalanine or tryptophan. D genes are given only for firm matches. Clone size is not always given. Where it is, it says once, few, many or a class for expanded clones.

size	D	V	J	DNA	CDR3
few	NA	TRBV27	TRBJ2-1	TGTGCCAGCAGTTTTAGAAAGGTTATCAATGAGCAGTTCTTC	CASSFRKVINEQFF
many	TRBD2	TRBV29-1	TRBJ2-1	TGCAGCGCCCAAATTACTAGCGGAGCATGGCCTGAGCAGTTCTTC	CSAQITSGAWPEQFF
NA	NA	TRBV7-9	TRBJ2-2	TGTGCCAGCAGCTCAATAGGAGGGGAGCTGTTTTTT	CASSSIGGELFF
NA	TRBD1	TRBV12-3/TRBV12-4	TRBJ1-2	TGTGCCAGCAGTTTTTCTGGACAGGCGATCTATGGCTACACCTTC	CASSFSGQAIYGYTF
NA	NA	TRBV4-1	TRBJ2-1	TGCGCCAGCAGCCAAGGCACAGGGCGCTACAATGAGCAGTTCTTC	CASSQGTGRYNEQFF
many	NA	TRBV4-1	TRBJ2-2	TGCGCCAGCAGCCCCGCGAACACCGGGGAGCTGTTTTTT	CASSPANTGELFF
NA	NA	TRBV25-1	TRBJ2-7	TGTGCCAGCAGTGAGGGTGGGTGGGTCCCGGAAAAGGAGCAGTACTTC	CASSEGGWVPEKEQYF
many	NA	TRBV4-1	TRBJ1-6	TGCGCCAGCAGCCAAGAATTAAATTCACCCCTCCACTTT	CASSQELNSPLHF
many	NA	TRBV27	TRBJ1-2	TGTGCCAGCAAGGATTCAGGGGTCGATGGCTACACCTTC	CASKDSGVDGYTF
few	NA	TRBV24-1	TRBJ2-5	TGTGCCACCAGTGAATCCGAGACAGCCCAAGAGACCCAGTACTTC	CATSESETAQETQYF
few	NA	TRBV2	TRBJ2-3	TGTGCCAGCAATGGGGGAGGTGGGGCAGATACGCAGTATTTT	CASNGGGGADTQYF
NA	TRBD1	TRBV7-2	TRBJ2-4	TGTGCCAGCAGCCAGGGGGCTGACATTCAGTACTTC	CASSQGADIQYF
NA	NA	TRBV12-3/TRBV12-4	TRBJ2-7	TGTGCCAGCGGGAGGACAGATACCTACGAGCAGTACTTC	CASGRTDTYEQYF
few	NA	TRBV6-2/TRBV6-3	TRBJ2-2	TGTGCCAGCACCTACCTCAAGACGGGGCTGGGGACCGGGGAGCCGTTTTTT	CASTYLKTGLGTGEPFF
NA	TRBD2	TRBV6-5	TRBJ2-3	TGTGCCAGCAGTTACGGGGGGGGGGAACTAGGACTAGAGGATACGCAGTATTTT	CASSYGGGELGLEDTQYF
few	TRBD1	TRBV28	TRBJ2-7	TGTGCCAGCAGTATCCCGGGACAGGGGGTATACTACGAGCAGTACTTC	CASSIPGQGVYYEQYF
many	NA	TRBV6-2/TRBV6-3	TRBJ1-1	TGTGCCAGCACGGCTGGGAACACTGAAGCTTTCTTT	CASTAGNTEAFF
NA	NA	TRBV6-5	TRBJ1-6	TGTGCCAGCAGTTATGAGCTGGTGGGTTCACCCCTCCACTTT	CASSYELVGSPLHF
NA	NA	TRBV11-2	TRBJ2-5	TGTGCCAGCAGCTTGTACAGGGAACAAGAGACCCAGTACTTC	CASSLYREQETQYF
few	TRBD2	TRBV5-6	TRBJ2-1	TGTGCCAGCAGCTCAACTAGCGGGGGTTTTAATGAGCAGTTCTTC	CASSSTSGGFNEQFF
many	TRBD1	TRBV20-1	TRBJ2-5	TGCAGTGCTACCACAGGGGGAGAGACCCAGTACTTC	CSATTGGETQYF
few	NA	TRBV27	TRBJ2-6	TGTGCCAGCAGTCGGGGGACAATCTCTGGGGCCAACGTCCTGACTTTC	CASSRGTISGANVLTF
many	NA	TRBV7-9	TRBJ1-2	TGTGCCAGCAGCTTAACTTTGTCCCGCGGAGAATATGGCTACACCTTC	CASSLTLSRGEYGYTF